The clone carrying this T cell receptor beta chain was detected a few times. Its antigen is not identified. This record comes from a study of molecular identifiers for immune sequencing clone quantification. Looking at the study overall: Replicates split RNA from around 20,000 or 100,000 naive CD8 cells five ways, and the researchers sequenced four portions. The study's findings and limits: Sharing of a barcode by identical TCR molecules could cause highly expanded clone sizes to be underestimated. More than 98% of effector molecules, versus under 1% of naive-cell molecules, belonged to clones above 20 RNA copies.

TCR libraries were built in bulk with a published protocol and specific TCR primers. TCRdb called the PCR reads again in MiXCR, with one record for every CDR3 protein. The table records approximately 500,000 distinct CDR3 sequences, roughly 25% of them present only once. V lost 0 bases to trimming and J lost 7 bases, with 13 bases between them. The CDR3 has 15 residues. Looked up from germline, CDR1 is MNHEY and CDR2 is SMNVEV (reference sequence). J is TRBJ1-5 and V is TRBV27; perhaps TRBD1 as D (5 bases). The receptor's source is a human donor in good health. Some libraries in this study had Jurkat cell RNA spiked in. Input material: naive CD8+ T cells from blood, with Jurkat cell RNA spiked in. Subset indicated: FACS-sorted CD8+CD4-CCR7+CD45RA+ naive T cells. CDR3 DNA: TGTGCCAGCAGTTTATCAGGGAGGGGTGGCCAGCCCCAGCATTTT. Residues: CASSLSGRGGQPQHF.